This TCR beta chain was sequenced for a study of blood T cell repertoires in COVID-19. Turning to the study itself: The analysed material was cDNA or gDNA that came from T cells, B-cell-depleted T cells, or PBMCs.

In the original analysis: Amplification from reference gene primers served as the basis for estimated nucleated cell counts. The protocol was immunoSEQ multiplex PCR, while the TCRdb copy is restricted to in-frame clones and leaves out a portion. Clone size and the V and J calls come from that table; the DNA yielded D and trimming. The sample comprises roughly 230,000 clones, more than 80% of which are singletons, and approximately 5.7% rests with the top ten. CDR1 is SGHRS, CDR2 YFSETQ, per germline. This CDR3 is built from 11 residues. V lost 1 base to trimming and J lost 9 bases, with 8 bases between them. Only one count was recorded for this clone.

This clonotype was obtained from a human donor in a cohort sampled during active COVID-19. This chain uses TRBV5-1 with TRBJ2-7; tentatively, D is TRBD2 (6 bases). Source material: peripheral blood. The CDR3 loop is CASSLSGPQYF. CDR3 DNA: TGCGCCAGCAGCTTGAGCGGGCCGCAGTACTTC.